This T cell receptor (beta chain) was retrieved from a study of T cell clonotyping in hematopoietic cell transplantation. The study's findings and limits: No sorting was done, leaving CD4 and CD8 contributions mixed.

The time point here: recipient sample about 28 days before transplant, after cytoreduction. Germline loops: CDR1 LNHDA, CDR2 SQIVND (reference sequence). V shed 4 bases and J 6 bases; nucleotides not matched to a gene: 10. The CDR3 runs 16 residues. The assay was immunoSEQ multiplex PCR, and TCRdb's table has in-frame clones only and misses some. Of around 26,000 clones listed, roughly 85% are singletons. With regard to this clone: Its antigen is not known.

The chain combines TRBV19 with TRBJ2-7; 12 bases fit TRBD1. This receptor was obtained from a man aged 40-55 years with acute myeloid leukemia. Some clones in this sample may be carry-over from other donors' samples. This specimen was peripheral blood mononuclear cells, taken before stem cell transplant. DNA of the CDR3: TGTGCCAGTAGTAGCCCTGGAGGGACAGGGGGCAGCGAGCAGTACTTC. It translates to CASSSPGGTGGSEQYF.